The 8 T cell receptor beta chains given below trace back to one sample, sequenced in a study of blood T cell repertoires in COVID-19 (dated by TCRdb to the early 2020s). Receptors were amplified or captured by the immunoSEQ multiplex PCR assay. Drawn from immuneACCESS, this table holds only the in-frame rearrangements with V and J called that TCRdb kept. Clones are partly lost; checked studies trace under half to an unresolved V gene and leave the rest unexplained. The sample table shows around 270,000 clones, and roughly 80% are seen once. The top ten clones comprise 3.5% to 5% of the sample. Material for sequencing was peripheral blood. These receptors all come from a man aged 55 to 70 with acute or convalescent COVID-19.

This clone was seen once. V and J are TRBV9 and TRBJ2-7; weak D call: TRBD2 (5 bases). The CDR3 loop spans 19 amino acids. Trimming removed 4 bases at V and 2 bases at J, with 28 bases between. Looked up from germline, CDR1 is SGDLS and CDR2 is YYNGEE. CDR3 residues: CASSTPSRGGPGVTYEQYF. The CDR3 DNA is TGTGCCAGCAGCACCCCCTCCCGGGGTGGGCCCGGGGTGACCTACGAGCAGTACTTC.

The genes are TRBV5-8 and TRBJ1-6; no firm D call. CDR3 length: 15 residues. The V gene's germline CDR1 is SGHTS and CDR2 YDEGEE. The V gene lost 3 bases and the J gene lost 9 bases, with 16 bases spanning the gap. The CDR3 region has the DNA TGTGCCAGCAGCTCGGACCCGCGGGGAGGTTCACCCCTCCACTTT. It encodes CASSSDPRGGSPLHF.

This clone was detected once. This chain connects TRBV7-9 to TRBJ2-2; tentative D call: TRBD2 (5 bases). CDR3 length: 15 amino acids. Trimming left V 4 bases short and J 3 bases short, with 12 bases between. Germline CDR1 SEHNR, CDR2 FQNEAQ (reference sequence). The CDR3 region has the DNA TGTGCCAGCAGCTCCGGACTTTCGGACACCGGGGAGCTGTTTTTT. Residues: CASSSGLSDTGELFF.

The genes are TRBV30 and TRBJ1-2, with TRBD1 as a possible D gene (6 bases). The V and J ends lost 1 base and 4 bases respectively, with 7 bases between them. This CDR3 comprises 12 residues. Germline V gives CDR1 GTSNPN, CDR2 SVGIG (reference sequence). Here the CDR3 reads CAWSGDTYGYTF. In DNA form, the CDR3 reads TGTGCCTGGAGTGGGGACACCTATGGCTACACCTTC.

The V and J genes are TRBV19 and TRBJ2-6; 10 bases line up with TRBD2. Germline lookup yields CDR1 LNHDA and CDR2 SQIVND (reference sequence). The CDR3 covers 17 residues. The J segment lost 3 bases and the V segment lost 1 base, leaving 3 bases of the junction unmatched. The CDR3 DNA sequence: TGTGCCAGTAGTATAGCCCTAGCGGGAGTTGGGGCCAACGTCCTGACTTTC. It is translated as CASSIALAGVGANVLTF.

This clone has only one observation. The V gene is TRBV9, the J gene TRBJ2-1; possible D gene TRBD2, 5 bases. The CDR3 is 14 residues long. Germline CDR1 is SGDLS and CDR2 is YYNGEE. V was trimmed by 0 bases and J by 8 bases, leaving 12 bases between them. Written as DNA, the CDR3 is TGTGCCAGCAGCGTAGGAGGGATAACATATGAGCAGTTCTTC. Its translation is CASSVGGITYEQFF.

V is TRBV5-1 and J is TRBJ2-3; D may be TRBD2 (5 bases). This CDR3 region has 13 residues. V was cut by 0 bases and J by 6 bases, with 8 bases left in between. The germline CDR1 and CDR2 sequences are SGHRS and YFSETQ. Here the CDR3 reads CASSLGRGDTQYF. The CDR3 DNA follows: TGCGCCAGCAGCTTGGGACGCGGGGATACGCAGTATTTT.

The chain uses TRBV19 and TRBJ1-4; the match to TRBD1 covers 7 bases. This CDR3 contains 20 residues. The trim removed 3 bases at V and 0 bases at J, leaving 16 bases unmatched. Per germline, CDR1 LNHDA and CDR2 SQIVND (reference sequence). Written as DNA, the CDR3 is TGTGCCAGTAGTATTGGGGTCCGGACAGGAAGAATTCCAACTAATGAAAAACTGTTTTTT. Encoded protein: CASSIGVRTGRIPTNEKLFF.